The clone carrying this T cell receptor beta chain showed up many times. What it recognizes is unknown. Investigators prepared the TCR beta libraries by applying iRepertoire HTBI primers and Arm-PCR of CDR3 regions. A single record per CDR3 protein comes from TCRdb applying MiXCR to the multiplex PCR reads. The data contain 390,000 or so distinct CDR3 sequences, approximately 25% of them seen just once; the ten biggest clones take up approximately 30%. This CDR3 is built from 18 residues. Trimming cost V 6 bases and J 6 bases; bases outside gene matches: 20. Germline loops: CDR1 ENHRY, CDR2 SYGVKD. The time point: persistent/refractory GD, antithyroid drugs over 5 years with positive TRAb. RNA isolated from PBMCs was used to make the TCR library. EDTA tubes received roughly 10 milliliters of drawn peripheral blood. The data were obtained in a study of regulatory T cells in long-lasting Graves disease. Study-level points and caveats: Analysis covered peripheral blood alone, not thyroid tissue.

This sequence was found in a woman aged 40 to 50 with Graves disease. Sequences were derived from peripheral blood mononuclear cells (PBMCs), sampled when the disease was refractory, from a patient treated with antithyroid drugs. This sequence joins TRBV10-3 and TRBJ1-5, with 7 positions matching TRBD1. The CDR3 bases are TGTGCCATCAGGAGGAGGACCCTTGGGACAGCGAATTTTCAGCCCCAGCATTTT. Protein product: CAIRRRTLGTANFQPQHF.